What follows are 26 T cell receptor beta chains derived from one specimen sequenced in a study of blood T cell repertoires in COVID-19. Repertoires were generated with immunoSEQ multiplex PCR, while TCRdb's copy carries only in-frame clones and drops some. This sample has some 190,000 clones, with 65% to 85% found just once. Specimen: PBMCs or T cells enriched from blood (not recorded which). Source of these receptors: a woman aged 25-40 years who had been exposed to COVID-19.

The chain links TRBV5-1 to TRBJ2-5; the match to TRBD1 covers 9 bases. The V gene end was trimmed by 4 bases and the J gene end by 3 bases; junction bases not matched to a gene: 4. The CDR3 has 14 residues. Germline lookup yields CDR1 SGHRS and CDR2 YFSETQ. CDR3 sequence (DNA): TGCGCCAGCAGCCCACAGGGGGCGAAAGAGACCCAGTACTTC. As protein: CASSPQGAKETQYF.

CDR3 in amino acids: CASSSQGHDEKLFF. The CDR3 DNA follows: TGTGCCAGCAGCTCACAGGGGCACGATGAAAAACTGTTTTTT. V is TRBV7-9 and J is TRBJ1-4; 7 bases line up with TRBD1. The CDR3 extends over 14 amino acids. The V segment lost 4 bases and the J segment 6 bases; nucleotides outside the gene matches: 5. Germline values: CDR1 SEHNR, CDR2 FQNEAQ (reference sequence).

The chain recombines TRBV11-2 with TRBJ1-1; D remains ambiguous. The ends were cut back, 5 bases at V and 4 bases at J, with 14 bases in the middle. The CDR3 spans 14 residues. Germline V gene lookup returns CDR1 SGHAT and CDR2 FQNNGV. CDR3 loop: CASSAGPAGTEAFF. For the CDR3, the DNA is TGTGCCAGCAGCGCCGGCCCTGCGGGCACTGAAGCTTTCTTT.

This rearrangement joins TRBV7-8 to TRBJ1-3; TRBD1 might be the D (5 bases). V was pared by 1 base and J by 4 bases, with 17 bases between. The germline CDR1 and CDR2 sequences are SGHVS and FQNEAQ. This CDR3 is built from 17 residues. CDR3 DNA sequence: TGTGCCAGCAGCTTAGAGACGAGGTTGGGGGGAGGAAACACCATATATTTT. Translated, it gives CASSLETRLGGGNTIYF.

This chain links TRBV4-3 with TRBJ1-3, with D tentatively TRBD1 (6 bases). CDR1 LGHNA and CDR2 YSLEER come from the germline V gene. The CDR3 is 14 amino acids. The germline V and J ends were trimmed by 6 bases and 4 bases, with 13 bases remaining between them. The CDR3 bases are TGCGCCAGCAGAAAAACAGGGTTAGGAAACACCATATATTTT. It translates to CASRKTGLGNTIYF.

The genes are TRBV6-1 and TRBJ2-7, with 9 bases that match TRBD1. The CDR3 spans 15 residues. Germline V gene sequence: CDR1 MNHNS, CDR2 SASEGT. Trimming at V came to 1 base and at J to 2 bases, leaving 3 bases not matched to a gene. DNA of the CDR3: TGTGCCAGCAGTGAAGGACAGGGGGTCACCTACGAGCAGTACTTC. Residues: CASSEGQGVTYEQYF.

V and J are TRBV5-1 and TRBJ2-7; 8 nucleotides match TRBD1. The germline V gene encodes CDR1 SGHRS and CDR2 YFSETQ. V shed 0 bases and J 2 bases; nucleotides not matched to a gene: 19. CDR3 length equals 20 residues. The CDR3 nucleotides are TGCGCCAGCAGCTTGGGGGTACTAACCCTCGGACAGGGTAATACCTACGAGCAGTACTTC. It specifies CASSLGVLTLGQGNTYEQYF.

The chain carries TRBV3-1 (or the pseudogene TRBV3-2) and TRBJ1-4; 9 bases fit TRBD1. The J segment lost 9 bases and the V segment lost 4 bases, leaving 6 bases of the junction unmatched. The CDR3 length is 14 residues. Germline CDR1 is LGHDT and CDR2 is YNNKEL (reference sequence). CDR3 residues: CASSPGTGRQKLFF. CDR3 bases: TGTGCCAGCAGCCCCGGGACAGGGAGGCAAAAACTGTTTTTT.

The chain combines TRBV27 with TRBJ1-4; D gene uncertain. The germline V gene encodes CDR1 MNHEY and CDR2 SMNVEV (reference sequence). Trimming stripped 8 bases from V and 3 bases from J, with 13 bases between. This CDR3 is built from 14 residues. CDR3 region: CASGLGNSNEKLFF. CDR3 sequence (DNA): TGTGCCAGCGGCCTCGGGAACTCTAATGAAAAACTGTTTTTT.

V and J are TRBV9 and TRBJ2-3; possibly TRBD2 for D (5 bases). V gave up 3 bases and J gave up 2 bases, with 13 bases separating them. Germline CDR1 and CDR2: SGDLS and YYNGEE. The CDR3 is 15 amino acids. CDR3 sequence (DNA): TGTGCCAGCAGCGAGAGCGGCTCTCTCACAGATACGCAGTATTTT. This sequence encodes CASSESGSLTDTQYF.

The gene calls are TRBV5-4 and TRBJ2-7; D gene unclear. The CDR3 totals 13 residues. Germline-derived CDR1 and CDR2 are SGHNT and YYREEE (reference sequence). V was trimmed by 4 bases and J by 2 bases, leaving 10 bases between them. The CDR3 DNA follows: TGTGCCAGCAGCATAGACAAGACCTACGAGCAGTACTTC. Its translation: CASSIDKTYEQYF.

V and J are TRBV14 and TRBJ2-6; possibly TRBD1 for D (5 bases). This CDR3 comprises 19 residues. CDR1 and CDR2 (germline): SGHDN, FVKESK. Trimming shortened V by 0 bases and J by 0 bases, and 15 bases separated the two germline ends. In nucleotides, the CDR3 is TGTGCCAGCAGCCAAGATTGGGGCCGGGTCCCCTCTGGGGCCAACGTCCTGACTTTC. It yields the protein CASSQDWGRVPSGANVLTF. The full variable domain, completed using reference TRBV14 and TRBJ2-6, is EAGVTQFPSHSVIEKGQTVTLRCDPISGHDNLYWYRRVMGKEIKFLLHFVKESKQDESGMPNNRFLAERTGGTYSTLKVQPAELEDSGVYFCASSQDWGRVPSGANVLTFGAGSRLTVL.

The chain has TRBV30 and TRBJ2-7, with D possibly being TRBD1 (7 bases). The V and J ends lost 5 bases and 7 bases respectively, with 12 bases between them. This CDR3 comprises 11 residues. CDR1 is GTSNPN, CDR2 SVGIG, per germline (reference sequence). The CDR3 sequence: CAWSQGREQYF. The CDR3 DNA reads as TGTGCCTGGTCACAGGGGAGGGAGCAGTACTTC.

The chain combines TRBV15 with TRBJ1-2; weak D call: TRBD1 (6 bases). Germline CDR1 reads LNHNV; CDR2 reads YYDKDF (reference sequence). This CDR3 has 15 residues. Trimming cost V 5 bases and J 3 bases, with 16 bases left between them. The CDR3 DNA follows: TGTGCCACCAGCGAACGGATCCAGGGGTACTATGGCTACACCTTC. Translation: CATSERIQGYYGYTF.

The V call is TRBV19, the J call TRBJ1-6, with 8 nucleotides matching TRBD1. This CDR3 region has 15 residues. Germline V gene data show CDR1 as LNHDA and CDR2 as SQIVND (reference sequence). With V trimmed by 6 bases and J by 7 bases, 8 bases remained unmatched. CDR3 nucleotides: TGTGCCAGTAGATTACAGGGGGTCCCCAATTCACCCCTCCACTTT. It encodes CASRLQGVPNSPLHF. The entire variable domain, with the rest obtained from reference TRBV19 and TRBJ1-6, is as follows: DGGITQSPKYLFRKEGQNVTLSCEQNLNHDAMYWYRQDPGQGLRLIYYSQIVNDFQKGDIAEGYSVSREKKESFPLTVTSAQKNPTAFYLCASRLQGVPNSPLHFGNGTRLTVT.

The table lists this clone with a count of one. The J gene is TRBJ1-5, the V gene TRBV19, with 7 nucleotides matching TRBD1. The V and J ends lost 6 bases and 0 bases, in that order; junction bases with no gene match: 14. Germline V gene sequence: CDR1 LNHDA, CDR2 SQIVND (reference sequence). The CDR3 has 18 amino acids. CDR3 loop: CASRTSGQIVYSNQPQHF. The DNA of the CDR3 is TGTGCCAGTAGAACTTCGGGACAGATAGTTTATAGCAATCAGCCCCAGCATTTT.

The CDR3, as DNA: TGCGCCAGCAGCTTGGCGGCGGAGGCCTACGAGCAGTACTTC. Its protein product is CASSLAAEAYEQYF. The chain links TRBV5-1 to TRBJ2-7; a possible D gene is TRBD2 (5 bases). CDR1 is SGHRS, CDR2 YFSETQ, per germline. This CDR3 region has 14 residues. Trimming shortened V by 0 bases and J by 2 bases, and 9 bases separated the two germline ends.

This chain joins TRBV7-2 and TRBJ1-1, with D uncertain. CDR3 length: 15 residues. CDR1 is SGHTA, CDR2 FQGNSA, per germline. Deletions cut 5 bases from V and 11 bases from J, with 24 bases between. The CDR3 DNA reads as TGTGCCAGCAGCCTTGAACAGAAGCCTTCAACGGTGGCTTTCTTT. Its protein product is CASSLEQKPSTVAFF.

The rearrangement links TRBV9 to TRBJ1-4, with 9 nucleotides matching TRBD1. This CDR3 contains 15 residues. V was pared by 3 bases and J by 7 bases, with 7 bases of the junction left unmatched. Germline CDR1 and CDR2: SGDLS and YYNGEE. The CDR3 sequence is CASSASGTGFEKLFF. The CDR3 DNA sequence: TGTGCCAGCAGCGCCTCCGGGACAGGGTTTGAAAAACTGTTTTTT.

This clone was recorded once. This chain links TRBV7-9 with TRBJ1-1; maybe TRBD1 (5 bases). Trimming took 2 bases from V and 10 from J, leaving 17 bases between them. The germline V gene encodes CDR1 SEHNR and CDR2 FQNEAQ (reference sequence). The CDR3 consists of 14 residues. CDR3 sequence (DNA): TGTGCCAGCAGCTTACTGAGGGTAGGGAGGGGAGCTTTCTTT. This gives the protein CASSLLRVGRGAFF.

The chain couples TRBV5-6 to TRBJ2-7; the D is unclear. V shed 0 bases and J shed 3 bases, with 10 bases lying between them. Germline loops: CDR1 SGHDT, CDR2 YYEEEE. The length of the CDR3 is 14 residues. The CDR3 loop reads CASSLDPPGYEQYF. CDR3 sequence (DNA): TGTGCCAGCAGCTTGGACCCCCCAGGCTACGAGCAGTACTTC.

The chain couples TRBV6-2 or TRBV6-3 to TRBJ2-5, with D possibly being TRBD2 (5 bases). Trimming removed 5 bases from V and 5 bases from J, with 12 bases in between. This CDR3 spans 13 amino acids. Germline CDR1 and CDR2: MNHEY and SVGEGT. The CDR3 coding sequence is TGTGCCAGCAGTAGAGGGCCTTGGGAGACCCAGTACTTC. Amino acid sequence: CASSRGPWETQYF.

The chain couples TRBV24-1 to TRBJ2-3, with 9 bases matching TRBD2. The CDR3 runs to 18 residues. Germline V lookup: CDR1 KGHDR, CDR2 SFDVKD. Trimming took 3 bases from V and 2 from J; bases not matched to a gene: 11. CDR3 region: CATSDRGLAGRDTDTQYF. In DNA form, the CDR3 reads TGTGCCACCAGTGATCGGGGGCTAGCGGGGAGAGACACAGATACGCAGTATTTT.

This clone was recorded only once. The chain recombines TRBV5-5 with TRBJ1-6; 7 nucleotides match TRBD1. Per the germline V gene, CDR1 is SGHKS and CDR2 is YYEKEE (reference sequence). CDR3 length: 15 amino acids. Trimming cost V 4 bases and J 4 bases; bases outside gene matches: 5. For the CDR3, the DNA is TGTGCCAGCAGCGCCCCGGGACAGTATAATTCACCCCTCCACTTT. This gives the protein CASSAPGQYNSPLHF.

This clone was counted a single time. J is TRBJ1-3 and V is TRBV14; perhaps TRBD1 as D (6 bases). Germline values: CDR1 SGHDN, CDR2 FVKESK. This CDR3 spans 17 amino acids. Trimming took off 1 base at V and 0 bases at J, with 13 bases between the two ends. The CDR3 nucleotides are TGTGCCAGCAGCCAAGGATTTGGGGGCCTCTCTGGAAACACCATATATTTT. This translates into CASSQGFGGLSGNTIYF.

The chain uses TRBV4-2 and TRBJ1-6; D ambiguous. The CDR3 is 15 amino acids. Germline CDR1 and CDR2: LGHNA and YNFKEQ. V dropped 1 base and J dropped 7 bases, with 11 bases sitting between them. CDR3 amino acids: CASSQALEVNSPLHF. The DNA of the CDR3 is TGTGCCAGCAGCCAAGCACTAGAAGTGAATTCACCCCTCCACTTT.